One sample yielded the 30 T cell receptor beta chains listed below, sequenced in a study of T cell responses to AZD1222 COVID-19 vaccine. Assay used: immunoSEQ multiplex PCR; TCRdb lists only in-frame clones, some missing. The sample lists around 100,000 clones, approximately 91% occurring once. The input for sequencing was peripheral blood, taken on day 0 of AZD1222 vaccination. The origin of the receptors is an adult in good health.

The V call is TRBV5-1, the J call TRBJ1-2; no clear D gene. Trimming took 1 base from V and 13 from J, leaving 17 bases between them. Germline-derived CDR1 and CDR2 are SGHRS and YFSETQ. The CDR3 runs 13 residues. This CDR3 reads CASSLTISSIPTF. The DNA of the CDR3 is TGCGCCAGCAGCTTGACAATCTCTTCTATTCCCACCTTC.

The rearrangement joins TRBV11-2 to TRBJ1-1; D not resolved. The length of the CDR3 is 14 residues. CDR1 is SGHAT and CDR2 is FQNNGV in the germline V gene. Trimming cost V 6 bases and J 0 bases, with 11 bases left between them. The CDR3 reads CASRGGSVNTEAFF. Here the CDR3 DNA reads TGTGCCAGCAGGGGCGGATCGGTGAACACTGAAGCTTTCTTT.

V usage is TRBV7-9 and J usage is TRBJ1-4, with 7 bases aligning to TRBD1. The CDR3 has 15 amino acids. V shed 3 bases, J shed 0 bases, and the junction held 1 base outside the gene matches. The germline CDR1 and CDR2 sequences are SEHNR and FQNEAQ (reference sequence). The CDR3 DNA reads TGTGCCAGCAGCTTTGGACAGGCAACTAATGAAAAACTGTTTTTT. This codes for CASSFGQATNEKLFF.

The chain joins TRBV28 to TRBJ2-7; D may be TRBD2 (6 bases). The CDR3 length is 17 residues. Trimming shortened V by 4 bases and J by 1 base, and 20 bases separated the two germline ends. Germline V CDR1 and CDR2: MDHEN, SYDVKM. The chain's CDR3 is CASSSIHRRRGSYEQYF. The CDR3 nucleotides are TGTGCCAGCAGTTCTATACACCGGCGGAGGGGTTCCTACGAGCAGTACTTC.

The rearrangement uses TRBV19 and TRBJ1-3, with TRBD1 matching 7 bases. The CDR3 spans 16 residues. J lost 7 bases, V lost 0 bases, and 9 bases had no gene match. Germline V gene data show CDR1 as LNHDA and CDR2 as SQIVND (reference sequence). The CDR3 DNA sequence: TGTGCCAGTAGTATAGATCACAGGGGATTTCGGAACACCATATATTTT. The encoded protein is CASSIDHRGFRNTIYF.

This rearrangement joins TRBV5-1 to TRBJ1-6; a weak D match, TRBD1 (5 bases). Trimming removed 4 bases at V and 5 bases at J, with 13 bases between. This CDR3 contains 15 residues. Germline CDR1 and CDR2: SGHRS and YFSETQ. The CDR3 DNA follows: TGCGCCAGCAGCCCCGAAGGGGCCGATAATTCACCCCTCCACTTT. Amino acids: CASSPEGADNSPLHF. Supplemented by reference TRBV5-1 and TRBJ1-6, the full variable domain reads KAGVTQTPRYLIKTRGQQVTLSCSPISGHRSVSWYQQTPGQGLQFLFEYFSETQRNKGNFPGRFSGRQFSNSRSEMNVSTLELGDSALYLCASSPEGADNSPLHFGNGTRLTVT.

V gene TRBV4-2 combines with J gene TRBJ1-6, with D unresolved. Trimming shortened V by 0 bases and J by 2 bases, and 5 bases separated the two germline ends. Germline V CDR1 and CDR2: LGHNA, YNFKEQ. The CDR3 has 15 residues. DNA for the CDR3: TGTGCCAGCAGCCAAGAAGGGCCCTATAATTCACCCCTCCACTTT. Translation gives CASSQEGPYNSPLHF.

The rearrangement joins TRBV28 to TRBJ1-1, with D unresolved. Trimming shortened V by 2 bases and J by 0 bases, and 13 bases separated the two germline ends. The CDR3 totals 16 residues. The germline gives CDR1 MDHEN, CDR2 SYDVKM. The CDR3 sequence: CASSLGGQLMNTEAFF. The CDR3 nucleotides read TGTGCCAGCAGTTTAGGAGGGCAGCTCATGAACACTGAAGCTTTCTTT.

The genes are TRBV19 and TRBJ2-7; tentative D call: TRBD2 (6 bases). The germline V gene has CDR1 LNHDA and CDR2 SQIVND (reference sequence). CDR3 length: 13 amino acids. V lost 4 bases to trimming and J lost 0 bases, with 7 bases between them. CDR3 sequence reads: CASSREASYEQYF. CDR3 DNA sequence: TGTGCCAGTAGTAGGGAGGCCTCCTACGAGCAGTACTTC.

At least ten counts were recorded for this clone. CDR3 DNA: TGTGCCAGCAGCGTGGGACAGGGGCTGAACACTGAAGCTTTCTTT. It yields the protein CASSVGQGLNTEAFF. The J gene is TRBJ1-1, the V gene TRBV7-8; 10 nucleotides line up with TRBD1. J gave up 0 bases and V 5 bases, and 3 bases lay outside the gene matches. Germline V gives CDR1 SGHVS, CDR2 FQNEAQ. This CDR3 is built from 15 residues.

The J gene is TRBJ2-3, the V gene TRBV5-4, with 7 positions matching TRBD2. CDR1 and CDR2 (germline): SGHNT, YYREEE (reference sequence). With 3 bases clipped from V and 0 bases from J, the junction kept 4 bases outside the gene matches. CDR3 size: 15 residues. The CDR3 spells CASSWGLLSTDTQYF. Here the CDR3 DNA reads TGTGCCAGCAGCTGGGGACTATTAAGCACAGATACGCAGTATTTT. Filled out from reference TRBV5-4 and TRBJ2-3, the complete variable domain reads ETGVTQSPTHLIKTRGQQVTLRCSSQSGHNTVSWYQQALGQGPQFIFQYYREEENGRGNFPPRFSGLQFPNYSSELNVNALELDDSALYLCASSWGLLSTDTQYFGPGTRLTVL.

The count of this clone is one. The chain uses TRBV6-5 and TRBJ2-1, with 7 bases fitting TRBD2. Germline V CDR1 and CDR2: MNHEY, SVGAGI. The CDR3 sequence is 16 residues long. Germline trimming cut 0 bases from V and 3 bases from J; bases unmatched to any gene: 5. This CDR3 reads CASSYSSGVRYNEQFF. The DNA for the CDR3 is TGTGCCAGCAGTTACTCGAGCGGGGTTCGCTACAATGAGCAGTTCTTC.

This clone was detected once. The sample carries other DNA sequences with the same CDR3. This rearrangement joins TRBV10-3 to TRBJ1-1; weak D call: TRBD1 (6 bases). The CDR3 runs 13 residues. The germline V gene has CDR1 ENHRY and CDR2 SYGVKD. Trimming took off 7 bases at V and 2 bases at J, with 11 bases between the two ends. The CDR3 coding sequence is TGTGCCATCAAATTACAGGGAAACACTGAAGCTTTCTTT. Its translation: CAIKLQGNTEAFF.

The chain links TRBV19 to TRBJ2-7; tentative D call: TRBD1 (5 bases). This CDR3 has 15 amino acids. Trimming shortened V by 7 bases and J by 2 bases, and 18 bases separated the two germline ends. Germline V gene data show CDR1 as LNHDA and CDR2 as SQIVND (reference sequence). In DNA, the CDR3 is TGTGCCAGTACCCAAAACCCAGGGCCGCCCTACGAGCAGTACTTC. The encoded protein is CASTQNPGPPYEQYF.

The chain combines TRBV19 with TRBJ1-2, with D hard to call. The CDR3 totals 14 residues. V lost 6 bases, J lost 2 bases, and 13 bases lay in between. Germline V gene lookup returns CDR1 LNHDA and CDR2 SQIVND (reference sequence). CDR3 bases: TGTGCCAGTAGGGACGGGCGGTCCAACTATGGCTACACCTTC. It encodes CASRDGRSNYGYTF.

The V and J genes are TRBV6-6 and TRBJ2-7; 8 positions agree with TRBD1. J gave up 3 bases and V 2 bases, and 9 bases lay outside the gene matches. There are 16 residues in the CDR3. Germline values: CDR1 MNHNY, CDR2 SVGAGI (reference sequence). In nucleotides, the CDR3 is TGTGCCAGCAGTTACCGACAGGGGATTTACTACTACGAGCAGTACTTC. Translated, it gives CASSYRQGIYYYEQYF.

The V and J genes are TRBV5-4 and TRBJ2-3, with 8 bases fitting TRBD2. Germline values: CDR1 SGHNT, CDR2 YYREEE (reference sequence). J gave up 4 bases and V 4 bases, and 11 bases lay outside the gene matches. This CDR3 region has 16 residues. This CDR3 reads CASSHRSGAGADTQYF. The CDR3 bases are TGTGCCAGCAGCCACCGTAGCGGGGCAGGGGCAGATACGCAGTATTTT. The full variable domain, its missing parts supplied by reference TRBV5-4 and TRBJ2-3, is ETGVTQSPTHLIKTRGQQVTLRCSSQSGHNTVSWYQQALGQGPQFIFQYYREEENGRGNFPPRFSGLQFPNYSSELNVNALELDDSALYLCASSHRSGAGADTQYFGPGTRLTVL.

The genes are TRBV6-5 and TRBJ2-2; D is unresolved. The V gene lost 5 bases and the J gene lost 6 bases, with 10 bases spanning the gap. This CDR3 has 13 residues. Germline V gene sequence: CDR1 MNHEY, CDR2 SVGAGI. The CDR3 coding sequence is TGTGCCAGCAGTCACCACTTACCCGGGGAGCTGTTTTTT. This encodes CASSHHLPGELFF.

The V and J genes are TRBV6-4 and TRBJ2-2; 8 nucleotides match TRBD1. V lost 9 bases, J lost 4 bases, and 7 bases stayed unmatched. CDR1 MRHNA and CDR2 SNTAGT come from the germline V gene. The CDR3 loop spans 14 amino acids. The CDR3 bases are TGTGCCAGTAAGGGACAGGCAGGCACCGGGGAGCTGTTTTTT. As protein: CASKGQAGTGELFF.

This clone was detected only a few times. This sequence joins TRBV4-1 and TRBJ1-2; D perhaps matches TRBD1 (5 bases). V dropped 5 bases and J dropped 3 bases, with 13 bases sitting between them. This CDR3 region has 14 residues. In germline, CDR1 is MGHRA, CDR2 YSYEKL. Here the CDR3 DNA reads TGCGCCAGCAGCGCCCGAGGGACCTACTATGGCTACACCTTC. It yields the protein CASSARGTYYGYTF.

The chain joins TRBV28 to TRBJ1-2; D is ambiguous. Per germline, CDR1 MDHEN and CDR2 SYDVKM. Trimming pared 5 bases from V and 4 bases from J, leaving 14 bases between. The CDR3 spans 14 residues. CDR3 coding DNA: TGTGCCAGCAGTGCACCGGTGGGGAGCTATGGCTACACCTTC. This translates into CASSAPVGSYGYTF.

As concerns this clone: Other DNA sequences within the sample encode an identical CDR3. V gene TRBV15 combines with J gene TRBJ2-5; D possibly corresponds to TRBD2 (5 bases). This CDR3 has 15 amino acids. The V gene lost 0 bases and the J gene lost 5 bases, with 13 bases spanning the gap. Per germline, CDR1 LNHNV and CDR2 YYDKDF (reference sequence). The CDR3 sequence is CATSRDLGVGETQYF. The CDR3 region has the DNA TGTGCCACCAGCAGAGATCTCGGGGTTGGGGAGACCCAGTACTTC.

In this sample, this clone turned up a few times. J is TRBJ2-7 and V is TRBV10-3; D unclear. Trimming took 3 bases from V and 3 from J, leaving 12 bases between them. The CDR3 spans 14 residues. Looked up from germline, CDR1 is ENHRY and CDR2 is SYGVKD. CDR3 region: CAISDRQEDYEQYF. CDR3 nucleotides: TGTGCCATCAGTGACCGGCAAGAAGACTACGAGCAGTACTTC.

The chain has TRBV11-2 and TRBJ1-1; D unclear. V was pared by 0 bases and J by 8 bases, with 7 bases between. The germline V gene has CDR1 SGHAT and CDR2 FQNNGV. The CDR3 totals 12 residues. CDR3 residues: CASSLEVGEAFF. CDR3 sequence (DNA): TGTGCCAGCAGCTTAGAAGTGGGCGAAGCTTTCTTT. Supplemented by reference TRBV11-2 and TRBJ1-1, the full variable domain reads EAGVAQSPRYKIIEKRQSVAFWCNPISGHATLYWYQQILGQGPKLLIQFQNNGVVDDSQLPKDRFSAERLKGVDSTLKIQPAKLEDSAVYLCASSLEVGEAFFGQGTRLTVV.

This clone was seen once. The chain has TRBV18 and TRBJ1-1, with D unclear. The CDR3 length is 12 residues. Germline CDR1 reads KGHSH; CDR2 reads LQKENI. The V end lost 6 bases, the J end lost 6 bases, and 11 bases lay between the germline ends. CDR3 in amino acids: CASSSLAAEAFF. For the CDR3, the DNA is TGTGCCAGCTCTTCCTTGGCCGCTGAAGCTTTCTTT.

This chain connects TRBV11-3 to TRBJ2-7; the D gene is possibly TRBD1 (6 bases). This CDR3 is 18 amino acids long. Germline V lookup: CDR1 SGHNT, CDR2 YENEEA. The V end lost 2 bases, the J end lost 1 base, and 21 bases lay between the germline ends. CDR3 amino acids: CASSLIRARGTYSYEQYF. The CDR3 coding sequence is TGTGCCAGCAGCTTAATTCGAGCGAGGGGGACCTATTCCTACGAGCAGTACTTC.

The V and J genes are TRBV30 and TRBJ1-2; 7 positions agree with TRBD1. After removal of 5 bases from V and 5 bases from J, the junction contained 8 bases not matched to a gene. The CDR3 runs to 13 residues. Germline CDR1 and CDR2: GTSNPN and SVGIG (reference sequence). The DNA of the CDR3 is TGTGCCTGGGGGGGAGGGGGCCCGTATGGCTACACCTTC. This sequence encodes CAWGGGGPYGYTF.

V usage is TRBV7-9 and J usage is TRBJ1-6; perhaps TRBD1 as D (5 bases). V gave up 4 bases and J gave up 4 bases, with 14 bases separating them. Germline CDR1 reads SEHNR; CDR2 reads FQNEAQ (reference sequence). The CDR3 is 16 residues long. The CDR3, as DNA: TGTGCCAGCAGCTCCCCGACAGCCTCTTATAATTCACCCCTCCACTTT. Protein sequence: CASSSPTASYNSPLHF.

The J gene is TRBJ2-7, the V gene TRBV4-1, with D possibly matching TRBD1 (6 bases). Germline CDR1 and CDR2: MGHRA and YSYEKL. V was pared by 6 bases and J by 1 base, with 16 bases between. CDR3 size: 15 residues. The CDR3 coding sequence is TGCGCCAGCAGATACAGGGTAGGGACATCCTACGAGCAGTACTTC. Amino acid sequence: CASRYRVGTSYEQYF.

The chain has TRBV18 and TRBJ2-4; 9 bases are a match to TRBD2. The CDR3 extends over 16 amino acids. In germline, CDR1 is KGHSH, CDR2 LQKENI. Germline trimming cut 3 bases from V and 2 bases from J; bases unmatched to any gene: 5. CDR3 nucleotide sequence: TGTGCCAGCTCACCTCCTAGCGGGACCCCCAAAAACATTCAGTACTTC. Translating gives CASSPPSGTPKNIQYF.